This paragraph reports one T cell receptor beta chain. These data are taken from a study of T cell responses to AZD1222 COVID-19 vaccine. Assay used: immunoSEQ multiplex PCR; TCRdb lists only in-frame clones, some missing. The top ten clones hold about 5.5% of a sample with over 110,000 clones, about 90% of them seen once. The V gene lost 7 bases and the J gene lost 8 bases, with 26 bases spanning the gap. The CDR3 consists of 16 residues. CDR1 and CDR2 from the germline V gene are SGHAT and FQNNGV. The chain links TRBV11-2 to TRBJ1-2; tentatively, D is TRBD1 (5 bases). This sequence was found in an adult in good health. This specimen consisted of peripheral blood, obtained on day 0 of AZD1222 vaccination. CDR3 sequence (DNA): TGTGCCAGCAATTCTTGGGAGGGCAAGGGACCTTTGGGCTACACCTTC. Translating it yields CASNSWEGKGPLGYTF.